This TCR beta chain originates from a study of blood T cells in healthy people across ages. Sample-barcoded 5' priming and a J-beta primer mix drove a second PCR of about 6 to 12 cycles. TCRdb analysed the 5' RACE reads with MiXCR anew, one entry per CDR3 protein. The sample has approximately 900,000 distinct CDR3 sequences; 25% to 35% are singletons. The extraction recovered at least 5.5 micrograms of total RNA per sample. The same data also contributed to another study, on T cells of mothers and their children.

This sequence was found in a woman aged 40 to 49 in good health. Sequencing was performed on blood.

The CDR3 DNA sequence: TGCGCCAGCAGTGGGGCAGGGGATTACTACGAGCAGTACTTC. The encoded protein is CASSGAGDYYEQYF. The V and J genes are TRBV10-2 and TRBJ2-5; D is perhaps TRBD1 (6 bases). The J call is doubtful: the DNA matches TRBJ2-7 better. The CDR3 has 14 residues. From germline, CDR1 is WSHSY and CDR2 SAAADI.